This is a list of T cell receptor beta chains from one sample in a study of Tregs in tolerant kidney transplant recipients. Using immunoSEQ multiplex PCR, the repertoire was profiled, and TCRdb retains in-frame clones only, with some absent. This table has tens of thousands of clones, about 91% appearing once. The sample consisted of Tregs from blood, taken before the transplant. The receptor set was obtained from a human donor who received a combined kidney and bone marrow transplant. The CDR3 runs from the conserved cysteine through the conserved F or W. Each record gives: D gene, clone size, J gene, V gene, CDR3 protein, CDR3 DNA. The D gene is left open where the match is weak. Size is stated for part of the rows, as once, few or many counts, or as a class when the clone is expanded.

d_call: TRBD2
clone_size: .
j_call: TRBJ2-1
v_call: TRBV7-7
cdr3_aa: CASSLAGWGEQFF
cdr3_nt: TGTGCTAGCAGCTTAGCGGGATGGGGTGAGCAGTTCTTC

d_call: TRBD2
clone_size: .
j_call: TRBJ2-1
v_call: TRBV9
cdr3_aa: CASSVGYGLAGVSYNEQFF
cdr3_nt: TGTGCCAGCAGCGTGGGATACGGACTAGCGGGGGTCTCCTACAATGAGCAGTTCTTC

d_call: TRBD2
clone_size: .
j_call: TRBJ2-3
v_call: TRBV2
cdr3_aa: CARNLAGGYADTQYF
cdr3_nt: TGTGCCAGGAATCTAGCGGGCGGCTATGCAGATACGCAGTATTTT

d_call: TRBD1
clone_size: .
j_call: TRBJ1-2
v_call: TRBV29-1
cdr3_aa: CSVTTGAGYTF
cdr3_nt: TGCAGCGTGACGACAGGGGCTGGCTACACCTTC

d_call: TRBD1
clone_size: .
j_call: TRBJ2-2
v_call: TRBV11-3
cdr3_aa: CASSPRQGRNTGELFF
cdr3_nt: TGTGCCAGCAGCCCCCGACAGGGTCGGAACACCGGGGAGCTGTTTTTT

d_call: .
clone_size: once
j_call: TRBJ2-6
v_call: TRBV28
cdr3_aa: CASSLSRPWRAMSGANVLTF
cdr3_nt: TGTGCCAGCAGTTTAAGCCGGCCCTGGAGGGCCATGTCTGGGGCCAACGTCCTGACTTTC

d_call: .
clone_size: .
j_call: TRBJ2-3
v_call: TRBV28
cdr3_aa: CASSLGGAGGTQYF
cdr3_nt: TGTGCCAGCAGTTTGGGCGGAGCAGGAGGGACGCAGTATTTT

d_call: .
clone_size: .
j_call: TRBJ2-7
v_call: TRBV9
cdr3_aa: CASSSGAGGVIGEQYF
cdr3_nt: TGTGCCAGCAGCTCGGGAGCAGGGGGAGTGATAGGCGAGCAGTACTTC

d_call: .
clone_size: .
j_call: TRBJ2-3
v_call: TRBV11-2
cdr3_aa: CASSLWLGVGYPDTQYF
cdr3_nt: TGTGCCAGCAGCTTATGGCTAGGAGTAGGGTACCCAGATACGCAGTATTTT

d_call: TRBD2
clone_size: .
j_call: TRBJ2-1
v_call: TRBV6-5
cdr3_aa: CASTRAGGGYNEQFF
cdr3_nt: TGTGCCAGCACCCGAGCGGGAGGAGGTTACAATGAGCAGTTCTTC

d_call: .
clone_size: .
j_call: TRBJ1-1
v_call: TRBV30
cdr3_aa: CAWASIGENTEAFF
cdr3_nt: TGTGCCTGGGCGTCGATTGGGGAGAACACTGAAGCTTTCTTT

d_call: .
clone_size: .
j_call: TRBJ1-4
v_call: TRBV11-2
cdr3_aa: CASSPHGTPLTNEKLFF
cdr3_nt: TGTGCCAGCAGCCCTCACGGGACTCCTTTAACTAATGAAAAACTGTTTTTT

d_call: .
clone_size: .
j_call: TRBJ1-5
v_call: TRBV19
cdr3_aa: CASSAEGGQPQHF
cdr3_nt: TGTGCCAGTAGTGCAGAGGGGGGACAGCCCCAGCATTTT

d_call: TRBD1
clone_size: .
j_call: TRBJ1-1
v_call: TRBV18
cdr3_aa: CASSPTGQGARTEAFF
cdr3_nt: TGTGCCAGCTCACCCACAGGACAGGGGGCGCGGACTGAAGCTTTCTTT

d_call: .
clone_size: .
j_call: TRBJ2-7
v_call: TRBV11-2
cdr3_aa: CASSLDSSYEQYF
cdr3_nt: TGTGCCAGCAGCTTGGACAGTTCCTACGAGCAGTACTTC

d_call: .
clone_size: few
j_call: TRBJ2-7
v_call: TRBV6-5
cdr3_aa: CASSYSLQGNYEQYF
cdr3_nt: TGTGCCAGCAGTTACTCCCTGCAGGGGAACTACGAGCAGTACTTC

d_call: TRBD2
clone_size: .
j_call: TRBJ2-2
v_call: TRBV7-3
cdr3_aa: CASSAPRGGRATGELFF
cdr3_nt: TGTGCCAGCAGCGCGCCCCGGGGGGGGCGCGCGACCGGGGAGCTGTTTTTT

d_call: .
clone_size: .
j_call: TRBJ1-2
v_call: TRBV6-1
cdr3_aa: CASAFLYGYTF
cdr3_nt: TGTGCCAGCGCTTTCCTCTATGGCTACACCTTC

d_call: TRBD1
clone_size: .
j_call: TRBJ1-1
v_call: TRBV7-2
cdr3_aa: CASRRQGTEAFF
cdr3_nt: TGTGCCAGCAGACGACAGGGAACTGAAGCTTTCTTT

d_call: .
clone_size: .
j_call: TRBJ1-6
v_call: TRBV6-5
cdr3_aa: CASSYEGSYNSPLHF
cdr3_nt: TGTGCCAGCAGTTACGAGGGCTCCTATAATTCACCCCTCCACTTT

d_call: .
clone_size: .
j_call: TRBJ2-1
v_call: TRBV11-3
cdr3_aa: CASSRVPYNEQFF
cdr3_nt: TGTGCCAGCAGCAGGGTCCCCTACAATGAGCAGTTCTTC

d_call: .
clone_size: once
j_call: TRBJ1-3
v_call: TRBV16
cdr3_aa: CASSGTAGSDTIYF
cdr3_nt: TGTGCCAGCAGCGGGACCGCCGGGTCGGACACCATATATTTT

d_call: .
clone_size: .
j_call: TRBJ2-1
v_call: TRBV7-2
cdr3_aa: CASSLVAGSSYNEQFF
cdr3_nt: TGTGCCAGCAGCTTAGTGGCTGGGAGCTCCTACAATGAGCAGTTCTTC

d_call: .
clone_size: .
j_call: TRBJ1-2
v_call: TRBV5-1
cdr3_aa: CASSSDLDRSVGYTF
cdr3_nt: TGCGCCAGCAGCTCCGACCTCGACAGGTCGGTTGGCTACACCTTC

d_call: TRBD1
clone_size: .
j_call: TRBJ1-1
v_call: TRBV9
cdr3_aa: CASSPPGRTGNTEAFF
cdr3_nt: TGTGCCAGCAGCCCTCCTGGCCGGACAGGGAACACTGAAGCTTTCTTT

d_call: .
clone_size: .
j_call: TRBJ2-2
v_call: TRBV9
cdr3_aa: CASSVAARGNTGELFF
cdr3_nt: TGTGCCAGCAGCGTAGCTGCGCGGGGAAACACCGGGGAGCTGTTTTTT

d_call: .
clone_size: .
j_call: TRBJ2-3
v_call: TRBV28
cdr3_aa: CASSPHSGSGVVTDTQYF
cdr3_nt: TGTGCCAGCAGTCCTCATTCGGGTAGTGGGGTGGTCACAGATACGCAGTATTTT

d_call: .
clone_size: .
j_call: TRBJ2-2
v_call: TRBV18
cdr3_aa: CASSPNSETGELFF
cdr3_nt: TGTGCCAGCTCACCAAACAGTGAAACCGGGGAGCTGTTTTTT

d_call: TRBD2
clone_size: once
j_call: TRBJ2-3
v_call: TRBV9
cdr3_aa: CASSVEAGGPGDTQYF
cdr3_nt: TGTGCCAGCAGCGTAGAAGCGGGAGGGCCAGGAGATACGCAGTATTTT

d_call: TRBD2
clone_size: .
j_call: TRBJ2-5
v_call: TRBV5-1
cdr3_aa: CASSTQAGGSQETQYF
cdr3_nt: TGCGCCAGCAGCACTCAAGCGGGAGGGTCACAAGAGACCCAGTACTTC

d_call: .
clone_size: .
j_call: TRBJ1-5
v_call: TRBV28
cdr3_aa: CASSSTGGYQPQHF
cdr3_nt: TGTGCCAGCAGTTCGACAGGCGGGTATCAGCCCCAGCATTTT

d_call: TRBD1
clone_size: .
j_call: TRBJ1-2
v_call: TRBV28
cdr3_aa: CASSLGGGTGEDGYTF
cdr3_nt: TGTGCCAGCAGTTTGGGTGGGGGGACAGGGGAGGATGGCTACACCTTC

d_call: .
clone_size: few
j_call: TRBJ2-1
v_call: TRBV21-1
cdr3_aa: CASSKEGGYNEQFF
cdr3_nt: TGTGCCAGCAGCAAAGAGGGGGGATACAATGAGCAGTTCTTC

d_call: .
clone_size: .
j_call: TRBJ1-2
v_call: TRBV19
cdr3_aa: CASSRRGANYGYTF
cdr3_nt: TGTGCCAGTAGCCGCCGGGGGGCTAACTATGGCTACACCTTC

d_call: .
clone_size: .
j_call: TRBJ1-5
v_call: TRBV5-6
cdr3_aa: CASSFAGGQPQHF
cdr3_nt: TGTGCCAGCAGCTTTGCAGGAGGTCAGCCCCAGCATTTT

d_call: .
clone_size: once
j_call: TRBJ2-7
v_call: TRBV4-3
cdr3_aa: CASSQGLVREGSEQYF
cdr3_nt: TGCGCCAGCAGCCAAGGTTTGGTCAGGGAAGGATCCGAGCAGTACTTC

d_call: .
clone_size: .
j_call: TRBJ2-1
v_call: TRBV30
cdr3_aa: CAWSVGRRNEQFF
cdr3_nt: TGTGCCTGGAGTGTAGGACGTCGCAATGAGCAGTTCTTC

d_call: .
clone_size: .
j_call: TRBJ1-1
v_call: TRBV19
cdr3_aa: CASSITGGGTEAFF
cdr3_nt: TGTGCCAGTAGTATAACAGGAGGAGGGACTGAAGCTTTCTTT

d_call: TRBD2
clone_size: .
j_call: TRBJ2-7
v_call: TRBV2
cdr3_aa: CASSDSGSGRAEQYF
cdr3_nt: TGTGCCAGCAGTGATTCGGGTAGCGGGAGAGCGGAGCAGTACTTC

d_call: TRBD2
clone_size: .
j_call: TRBJ2-3
v_call: TRBV2
cdr3_aa: CASSAGLAGHSDTQYF
cdr3_nt: TGTGCCAGCAGTGCAGGACTAGCGGGTCACAGTGATACGCAGTATTTT

d_call: TRBD1
clone_size: .
j_call: TRBJ2-1
v_call: TRBV11-2
cdr3_aa: CASSHGTVMYNEQFF
cdr3_nt: TGTGCCAGCAGCCACGGGACAGTAATGTACAATGAGCAGTTCTTC

d_call: .
clone_size: .
j_call: TRBJ1-3
v_call: TRBV19
cdr3_aa: CASSISGSNTIYF
cdr3_nt: TGTGCCAGTAGTATTTCGGGGTCCAACACCATATATTTT

d_call: TRBD1
clone_size: few
j_call: TRBJ2-7
v_call: TRBV6-5
cdr3_aa: CASSDPGGPYEQYF
cdr3_nt: TGTGCCAGCAGCGATCCAGGGGGCCCCTACGAGCAGTACTTC